The T cell receptor (beta chain) described here comes from a study of blood T cell repertoires in COVID-19. Study information: Sites in the United States, Italy and Spain provided acute and convalescent COVID-19 samples. The cDNA or gDNA used as material had been derived from T cells, B-cell-depleted T cells, or PBMCs.

In the authors' workflow: It was from reference gene primer amplification that nucleated cell counts were estimated. Libraries were prepared by immunoSEQ multiplex PCR; TCRdb keeps only in-frame clonotypes and omits some of them. V and J calls and clone size follow that table, whereas D and trimming were derived from the DNA. This table holds about 250,000 clones, approximately 91% found once. The CDR3 runs to 13 residues. Germline assignment: CDR1 MNHEY and CDR2 SVGAGI. Trimming took 7 bases from V and 8 from J; bases not matched to a gene: 9. The chain combines TRBV6-5 with TRBJ2-3, with 7 bases aligning to TRBD1. The sequencing input was peripheral blood. The sequence derives from a woman aged 40 to 49 who had recovered from COVID-19. This chain's CDR3 is CASIGGIWATQYF. For the CDR3, the DNA is TGTGCCAGCATAGGGGGCATTTGGGCTACGCAGTATTTT.